The subject of this entry is one T cell receptor (beta chain). Its matching antigen is unknown. These data originate in a study of cytomegalovirus exposure and HLA in healthy donors. Primers included in the PCR were 60 Vbeta and 13 Jbeta primers. Repertoires were generated with immunoSEQ multiplex PCR, while TCRdb's copy carries only in-frame clones and drops some. This sample has about 82,000 clones, with roughly 80% found just once. The study, taken as a whole, reports: Compared with the roughly 700-donor mean, an Asian-associated ancestry cluster reportedly had fewer N-insertions, according to a later analysis.

The length of the CDR3 is 14 residues. V shed 6 bases, J shed 3 bases, and the junction held 4 bases outside the gene matches. From germline, CDR1 is SNHLY and CDR2 FYNNEI. This sequence originates from a human donor in good health. This chain uses TRBV2 with TRBJ1-5; 8 nucleotides agree with TRBD1. The sample was PBMCs. The CDR3 DNA reads TGTGCCAGCAGCCGGGGACAGGACAATCAGCCCCAGCATTTT. It translates to CASSRGQDNQPQHF.